This T cell receptor beta chain originates from a study of blood T cell repertoires in COVID-19. Clones were read by immunoSEQ multiplex PCR, and TCRdb kept only the in-frame ones, dropping some. The repertoire holds fewer than 85,000 clones, with over 60% as singletons. The sequence derives from a man between 65 and 85 years old with COVID-19, enrolled during active disease. The sequenced material came from peripheral blood.

CDR3 protein: CASSEVRTGWGNEQFF. The CDR3 DNA follows: TGTGCCAGCAGTGAAGTTCGGACAGGGTGGGGCAATGAGCAGTTCTTC. The chain uses TRBV6-1 and TRBJ2-1, with 8 bases fitting TRBD1. V gave up 1 base and J gave up 6 bases; unmatched junction bases: 8. The CDR3 is 16 residues long. The germline V gene encodes CDR1 MNHNS and CDR2 SASEGT.